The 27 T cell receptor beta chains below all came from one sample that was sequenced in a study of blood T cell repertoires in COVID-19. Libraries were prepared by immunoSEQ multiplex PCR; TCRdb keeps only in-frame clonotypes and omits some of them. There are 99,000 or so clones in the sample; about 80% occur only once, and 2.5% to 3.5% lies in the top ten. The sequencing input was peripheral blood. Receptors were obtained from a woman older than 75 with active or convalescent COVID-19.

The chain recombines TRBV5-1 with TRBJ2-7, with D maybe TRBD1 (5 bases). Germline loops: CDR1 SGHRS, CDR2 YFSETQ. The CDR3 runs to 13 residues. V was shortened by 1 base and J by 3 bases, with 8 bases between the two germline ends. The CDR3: CASSLWGDYEQYF. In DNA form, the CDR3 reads TGCGCCAGCAGCTTGTGGGGCGACTACGAGCAGTACTTC.

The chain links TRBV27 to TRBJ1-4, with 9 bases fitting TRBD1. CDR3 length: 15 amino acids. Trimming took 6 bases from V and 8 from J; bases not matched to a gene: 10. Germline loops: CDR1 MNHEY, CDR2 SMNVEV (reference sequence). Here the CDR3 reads CASRILQGAGEKLFF. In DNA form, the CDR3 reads TGTGCCAGCAGGATCCTACAGGGGGCAGGGGAAAAACTGTTTTTT.

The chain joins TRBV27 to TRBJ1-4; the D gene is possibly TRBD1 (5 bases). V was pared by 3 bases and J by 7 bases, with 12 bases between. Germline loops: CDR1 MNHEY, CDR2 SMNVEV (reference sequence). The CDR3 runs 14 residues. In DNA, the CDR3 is TGTGCCAGCAGTTTTACCTCCGGGGGTGAAAAACTGTTTTTT. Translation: CASSFTSGGEKLFF.

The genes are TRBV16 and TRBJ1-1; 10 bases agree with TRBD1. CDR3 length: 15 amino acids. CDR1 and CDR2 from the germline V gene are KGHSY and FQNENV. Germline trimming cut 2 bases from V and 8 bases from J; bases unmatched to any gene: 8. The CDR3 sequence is CASSQRGTGVGEAFF. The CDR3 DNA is TGTGCCAGCAGCCAAAGGGGGACAGGGGTCGGAGAAGCTTTCTTT.

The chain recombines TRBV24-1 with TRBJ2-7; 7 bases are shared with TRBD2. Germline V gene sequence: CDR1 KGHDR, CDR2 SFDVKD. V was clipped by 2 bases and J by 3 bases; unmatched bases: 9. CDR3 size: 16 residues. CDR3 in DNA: TGTGCCACCAGTGATTCCTCAACTTGGGAGGGCTACGAGCAGTACTTC. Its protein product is CATSDSSTWEGYEQYF.

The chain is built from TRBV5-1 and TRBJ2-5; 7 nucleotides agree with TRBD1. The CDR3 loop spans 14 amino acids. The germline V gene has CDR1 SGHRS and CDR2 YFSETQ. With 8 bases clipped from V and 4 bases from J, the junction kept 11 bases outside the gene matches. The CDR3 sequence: CASGQRTGSETQYF. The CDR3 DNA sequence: TGCGCCAGTGGACAGAGGACAGGTTCAGAGACCCAGTACTTC. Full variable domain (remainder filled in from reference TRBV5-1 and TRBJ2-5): KAGVTQTPRYLIKTRGQQVTLSCSPISGHRSVSWYQQTPGQGLQFLFEYFSETQRNKGNFPGRFSGRQFSNSRSEMNVSTLELGDSALYLCASGQRTGSETQYFGPGTRLLVL.

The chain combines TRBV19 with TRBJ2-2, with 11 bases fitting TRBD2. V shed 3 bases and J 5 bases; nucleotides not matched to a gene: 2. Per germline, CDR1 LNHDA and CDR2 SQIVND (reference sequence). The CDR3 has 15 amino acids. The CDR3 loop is CASSILAGGTGELFF. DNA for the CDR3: TGTGCCAGTAGTATCCTAGCGGGGGGTACCGGGGAGCTGTTTTTT.

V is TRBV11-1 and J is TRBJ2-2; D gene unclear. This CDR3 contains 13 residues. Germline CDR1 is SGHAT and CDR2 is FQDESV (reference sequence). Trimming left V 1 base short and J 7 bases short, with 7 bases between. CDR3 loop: CASSLVFRGELFF. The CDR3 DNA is TGTGCCAGCAGCTTAGTTTTTCGCGGGGAGCTGTTTTTT.

CDR3 loop: CASSVGASPLHF. The CDR3 DNA reads as TGTGCCAGCAGCGTAGGGGCTTCACCCCTCCACTTT. The V gene is TRBV9, the J gene TRBJ1-6, with D uncertain. Germline values: CDR1 SGDLS, CDR2 YYNGEE. This CDR3 has 12 residues. Trimming pared 0 bases from V and 9 bases from J, leaving 4 bases between.

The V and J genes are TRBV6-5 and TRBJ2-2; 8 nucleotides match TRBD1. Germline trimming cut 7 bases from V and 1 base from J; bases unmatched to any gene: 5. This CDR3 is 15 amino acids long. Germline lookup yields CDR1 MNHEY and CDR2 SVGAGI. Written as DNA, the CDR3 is TGTGCCAGCAATCCAGGGACAGGGAACACCGGGGAGCTGTTTTTT. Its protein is CASNPGTGNTGELFF.

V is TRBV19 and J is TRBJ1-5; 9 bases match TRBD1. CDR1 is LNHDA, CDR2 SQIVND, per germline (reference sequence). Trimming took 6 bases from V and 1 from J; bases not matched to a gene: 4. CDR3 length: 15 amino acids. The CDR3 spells CASSSGQGSNQPQHF. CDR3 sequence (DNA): TGTGCCAGTAGCTCTGGACAGGGGAGCAATCAGCCCCAGCATTTT. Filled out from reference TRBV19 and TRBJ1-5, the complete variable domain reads DGGITQSPKYLFRKEGQNVTLSCEQNLNHDAMYWYRQDPGQGLRLIYYSQIVNDFQKGDIAEGYSVSREKKESFPLTVTSAQKNPTAFYLCASSSGQGSNQPQHFGDGTRLSIL.

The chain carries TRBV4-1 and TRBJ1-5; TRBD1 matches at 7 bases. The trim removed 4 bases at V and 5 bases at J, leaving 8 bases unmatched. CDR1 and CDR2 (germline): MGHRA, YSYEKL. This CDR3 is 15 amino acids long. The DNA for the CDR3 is TGCGCCAGCAGCCCTACTGACAGGGATGATCAGCCCCAGCATTTT. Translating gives CASSPTDRDDQPQHF.

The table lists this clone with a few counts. CDR3 nucleotide sequence: TGTGCCACCAGTGACTCGGGGACAATGAACACTGAAGCTTTCTTT. Encoded protein: CATSDSGTMNTEAFF. The gene calls are TRBV24-1 and TRBJ1-1; weak D call: TRBD1 (6 bases). Germline CDR1 reads KGHDR; CDR2 reads SFDVKD. Trimming removed 4 bases from V and 0 bases from J, with 11 bases in between. The CDR3 runs to 15 residues.

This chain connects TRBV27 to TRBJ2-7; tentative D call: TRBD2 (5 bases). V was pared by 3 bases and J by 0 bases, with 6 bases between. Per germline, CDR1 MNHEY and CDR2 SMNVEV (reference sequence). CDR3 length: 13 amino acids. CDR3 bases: TGTGCCAGCAGTTTCACTAGCTCCTACGAGCAGTACTTC. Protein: CASSFTSSYEQYF.

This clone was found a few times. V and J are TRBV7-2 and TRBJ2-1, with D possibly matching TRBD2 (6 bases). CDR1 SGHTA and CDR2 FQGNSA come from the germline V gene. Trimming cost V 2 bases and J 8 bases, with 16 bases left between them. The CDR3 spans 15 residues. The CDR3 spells CASSLRDSFTHEQFF. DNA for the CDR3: TGTGCCAGCAGCTTACGGGACTCCTTTACCCATGAGCAGTTCTTC.

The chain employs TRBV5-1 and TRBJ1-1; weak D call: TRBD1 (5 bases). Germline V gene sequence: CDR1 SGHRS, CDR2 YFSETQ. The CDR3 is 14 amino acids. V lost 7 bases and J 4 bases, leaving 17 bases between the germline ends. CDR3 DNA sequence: TGCGCCAGCTCTCTGGGAGGGGTCACCACTGAAGCTTTCTTT. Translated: CASSLGGVTTEAFF.

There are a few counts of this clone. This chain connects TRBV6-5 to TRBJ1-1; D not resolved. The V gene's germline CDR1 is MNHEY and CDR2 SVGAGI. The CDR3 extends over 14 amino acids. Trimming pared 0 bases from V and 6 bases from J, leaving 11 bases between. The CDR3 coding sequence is TGTGCCAGCAGTTACTCGATGGCCGAGGCTGAAGCTTTCTTT. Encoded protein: CASSYSMAEAEAFF.

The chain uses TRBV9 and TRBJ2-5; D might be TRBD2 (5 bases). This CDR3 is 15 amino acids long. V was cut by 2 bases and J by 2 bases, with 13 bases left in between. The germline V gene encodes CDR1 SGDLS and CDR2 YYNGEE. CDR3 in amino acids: CASSVGNSGQETQYF. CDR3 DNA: TGTGCCAGCAGCGTTGGGAACAGCGGACAAGAGACCCAGTACTTC.

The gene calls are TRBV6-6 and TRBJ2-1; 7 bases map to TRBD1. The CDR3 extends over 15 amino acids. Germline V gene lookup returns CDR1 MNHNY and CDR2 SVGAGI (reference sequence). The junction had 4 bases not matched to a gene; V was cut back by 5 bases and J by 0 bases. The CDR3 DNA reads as TGTGCCAGCAGTCCACAGGGGAGCTCCTACAATGAGCAGTTCTTC. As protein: CASSPQGSSYNEQFF.

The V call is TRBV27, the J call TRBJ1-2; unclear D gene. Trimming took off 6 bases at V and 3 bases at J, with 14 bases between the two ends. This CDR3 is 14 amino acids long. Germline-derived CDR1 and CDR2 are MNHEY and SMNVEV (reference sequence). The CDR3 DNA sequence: TGTGCCAGCAGCCGGTCCCCCACGGACTATGGCTACACCTTC. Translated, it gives CASSRSPTDYGYTF.

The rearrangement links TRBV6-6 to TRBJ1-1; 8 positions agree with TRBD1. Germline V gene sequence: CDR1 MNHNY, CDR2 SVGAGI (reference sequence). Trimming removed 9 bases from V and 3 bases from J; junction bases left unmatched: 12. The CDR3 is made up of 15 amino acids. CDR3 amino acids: CASIDVDRGYTEAFF. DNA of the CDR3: TGTGCCAGTATTGATGTAGACAGGGGATACACTGAAGCTTTCTTT.

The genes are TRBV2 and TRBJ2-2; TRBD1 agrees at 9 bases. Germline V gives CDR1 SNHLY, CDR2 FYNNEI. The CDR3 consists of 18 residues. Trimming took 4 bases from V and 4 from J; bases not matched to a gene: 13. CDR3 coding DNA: TGTGCCAGCAGTGGCCGCACAGGGGGCACCTCGAGCACCGGGGAGCTGTTTTTT. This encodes CASSGRTGGTSSTGELFF.

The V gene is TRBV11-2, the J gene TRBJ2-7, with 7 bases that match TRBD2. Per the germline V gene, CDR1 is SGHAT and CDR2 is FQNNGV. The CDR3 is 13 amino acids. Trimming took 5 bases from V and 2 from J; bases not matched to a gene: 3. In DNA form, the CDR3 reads TGTGCCAGCAGCCGGGACTACCCCTACGAGCAGTACTTC. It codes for CASSRDYPYEQYF.

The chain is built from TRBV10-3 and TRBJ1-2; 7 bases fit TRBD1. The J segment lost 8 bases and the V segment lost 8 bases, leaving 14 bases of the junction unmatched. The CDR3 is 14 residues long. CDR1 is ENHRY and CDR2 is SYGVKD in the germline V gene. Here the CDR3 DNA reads TGTGCCATCGGGCTAGGGGGCTCGATTGGAGGCTACACCTTC. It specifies CAIGLGGSIGGYTF.

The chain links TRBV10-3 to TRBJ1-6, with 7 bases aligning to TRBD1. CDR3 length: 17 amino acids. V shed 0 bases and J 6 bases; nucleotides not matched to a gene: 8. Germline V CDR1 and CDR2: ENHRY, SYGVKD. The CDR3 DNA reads TGTGCCATCAGTGAGTCTTTAAGGGACAGCCGTAATTCACCCCTCCACTTT. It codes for CAISESLRDSRNSPLHF.

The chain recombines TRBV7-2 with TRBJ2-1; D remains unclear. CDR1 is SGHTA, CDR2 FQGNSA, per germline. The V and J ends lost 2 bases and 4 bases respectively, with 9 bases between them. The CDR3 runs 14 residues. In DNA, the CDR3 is TGTGCCAGCAGCTTAATGAGACATTACAATGAGCAGTTCTTC. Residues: CASSLMRHYNEQFF.

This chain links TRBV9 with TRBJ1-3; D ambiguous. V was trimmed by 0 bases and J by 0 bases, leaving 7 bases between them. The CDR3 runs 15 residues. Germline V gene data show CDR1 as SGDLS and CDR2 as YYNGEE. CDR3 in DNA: TGTGCCAGCAGCGTAGTGTCAGGCTCTGGAAACACCATATATTTT. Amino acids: CASSVVSGSGNTIYF.